This T cell receptor (beta chain) derives from a study of blood T cell repertoires in COVID-19. At the level of the study: T cells, B-cell-depleted T cells, or PBMCs supplied cDNA or gDNA.

This clone was seen a single time. As originally analysed: It was from reference gene primer amplification that nucleated cell counts were estimated. Method: immunoSEQ multiplex PCR; TCRdb's copy keeps in-frame clones and lacks some. D and trimming come from the DNA, and the V and J calls and clone size come from that table. This sample has some 50,000 clones; over 75% occur once, and the top ten carry about 14%. This CDR3 has 14 amino acids. Deletions cut 6 bases from V and 2 bases from J, with 13 bases between. Germline V gene sequence: CDR1 MNHEY, CDR2 SVGAGI. The sample comprised peripheral blood. This chain joins TRBV6-5 and TRBJ1-1; possibly TRBD1 for D (5 bases). This receptor was identified in a human donor in a cohort sampled during active COVID-19. The CDR3 bases are TGTGCCAGCAGATTAGGGGAAAGAAACACTGAAGCTTTCTTT. Protein: CASRLGERNTEAFF.